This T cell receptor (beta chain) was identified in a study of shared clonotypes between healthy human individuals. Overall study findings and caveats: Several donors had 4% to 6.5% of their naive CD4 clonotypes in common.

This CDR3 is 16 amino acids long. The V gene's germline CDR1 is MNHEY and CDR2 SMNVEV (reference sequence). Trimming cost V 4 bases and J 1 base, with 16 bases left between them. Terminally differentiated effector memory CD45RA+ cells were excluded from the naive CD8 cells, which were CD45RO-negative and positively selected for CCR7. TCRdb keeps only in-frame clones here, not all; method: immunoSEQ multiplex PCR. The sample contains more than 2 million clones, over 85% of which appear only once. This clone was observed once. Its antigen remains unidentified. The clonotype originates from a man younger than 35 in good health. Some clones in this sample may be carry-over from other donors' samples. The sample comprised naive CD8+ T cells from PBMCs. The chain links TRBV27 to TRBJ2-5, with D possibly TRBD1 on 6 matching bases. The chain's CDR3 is CASSYLRPDSQETQYF. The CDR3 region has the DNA TGTGCCAGCAGTTACCTCAGGCCGGACAGCCAAGAGACCCAGTACTTC.